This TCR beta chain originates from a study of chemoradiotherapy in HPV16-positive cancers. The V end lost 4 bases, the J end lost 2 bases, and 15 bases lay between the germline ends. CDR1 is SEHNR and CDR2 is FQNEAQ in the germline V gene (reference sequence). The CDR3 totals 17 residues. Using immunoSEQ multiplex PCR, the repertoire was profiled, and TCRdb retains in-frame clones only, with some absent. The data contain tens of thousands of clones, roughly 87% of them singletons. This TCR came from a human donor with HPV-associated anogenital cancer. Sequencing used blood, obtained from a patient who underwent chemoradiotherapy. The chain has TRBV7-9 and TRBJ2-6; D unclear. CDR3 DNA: TGTGCCAGCAGCTGGGTACTTACAGAGGCTGGGGCCAACGTCCTGACTTTC. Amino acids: CASSWVLTEAGANVLTF.